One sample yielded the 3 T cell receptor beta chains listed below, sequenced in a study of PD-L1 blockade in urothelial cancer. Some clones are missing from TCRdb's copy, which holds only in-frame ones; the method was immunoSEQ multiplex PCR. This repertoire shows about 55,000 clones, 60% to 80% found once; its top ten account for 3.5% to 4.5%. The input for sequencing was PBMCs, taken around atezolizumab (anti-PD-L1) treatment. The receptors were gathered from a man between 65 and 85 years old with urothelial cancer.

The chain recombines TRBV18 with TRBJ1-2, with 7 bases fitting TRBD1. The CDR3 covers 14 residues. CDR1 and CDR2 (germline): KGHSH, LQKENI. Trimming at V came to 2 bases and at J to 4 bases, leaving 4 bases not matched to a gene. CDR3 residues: CASSPNRDSYGYTF. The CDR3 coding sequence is TGTGCCAGCTCACCAAATCGGGACAGCTATGGCTACACCTTC.

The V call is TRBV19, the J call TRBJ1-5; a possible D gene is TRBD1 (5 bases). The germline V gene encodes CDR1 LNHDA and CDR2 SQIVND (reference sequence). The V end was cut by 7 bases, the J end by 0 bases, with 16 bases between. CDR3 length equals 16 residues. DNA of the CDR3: TGTGCCAGTACCGAATCGGGGGGGTATAGCAATCAGCCCCAGCATTTT. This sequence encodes CASTESGGYSNQPQHF.

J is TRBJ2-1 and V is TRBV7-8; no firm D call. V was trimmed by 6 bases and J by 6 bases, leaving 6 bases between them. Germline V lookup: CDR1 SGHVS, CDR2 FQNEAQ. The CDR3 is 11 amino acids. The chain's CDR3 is CASSRSNEQFF. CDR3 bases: TGTGCCAGCAGTAGGAGCAATGAGCAGTTCTTC.